This T cell receptor beta chain is from a study of Ad26.COV2.S vaccination and SARS-CoV-2 variants. Whole-study context: Ad26.COV2.S was injected intramuscularly once or twice, 56 days apart.

CDR3 length: 14 residues. Germline lookup yields CDR1 SGHNT and CDR2 YYREEE (reference sequence). V shed 5 bases and J shed 6 bases, with 18 bases lying between them. Stated treatment: about 20 received Ad26.COV2.S at low or high dose, single or two shots; several received placebo; per-sample allocation not given. All samples were drawn on day 63, counting from the first vaccine or placebo injection. Produced via immunoSEQ multiplex PCR; TCRdb's table is partial and in-frame only. This repertoire shows about 680,000 clones, 80% to 90% found once; its top ten account for roughly 1.5%. V and J are TRBV5-4 and TRBJ2-7; D is uncertain. The clonotype originates from a person between 18 and 65 years old who received the Ad26.COV2.S COVID-19 vaccine or a placebo. The sequencing here drew on peripheral blood, taken in a trial of Ad26.COV2.S vaccine versus placebo. The CDR3 is CASSFTLDRREQYF. The CDR3 DNA sequence: TGTGCCAGCAGTTTTACCCTAGACCGGCGCGAGCAGTACTTC.